This T cell receptor beta chain came from a study of shared clonotypes between healthy human individuals. The CDR3 is 15 residues long. Germline CDR1 SGDLS, CDR2 YYNGEE. Trimming shortened V by 5 bases and J by 1 base, and 13 bases separated the two germline ends. This table comes from immunoSEQ multiplex PCR, and its TCRdb copy is limited to in-frame clones, with some not included. The table has about 510,000 clones, about 95% seen once. The clonotype was recovered from a woman younger than 45 in good health. V usage is TRBV9 and J usage is TRBJ1-5; D not certain. Source material: naive CD4+ T cells sorted from blood. The subset is: CD45RA+ positively selected. The CDR3 region is CASSPPRRSNQPQHF. In nucleotides, the CDR3 is TGTGCCAGCAGTCCACCACGGCGAAGCAATCAGCCCCAGCATTTT.